The 7 T cell receptor beta chains listed next were all sequenced from one sample in a study of cytomegalovirus exposure and HLA in healthy donors. The PCR had 60 Vbeta and 13 Jbeta primers. The protocol was immunoSEQ multiplex PCR, while the TCRdb copy is restricted to in-frame clones and leaves out a portion. The top ten hold around a sixth of the sample, which has about 15,000 clones, 60% to 70% seen once. Sequenced: PBMCs. The receptors originated from a woman between 45 and 60 years old in good health and CMV-seropositive.

This clone occurred a few times. The chain carries TRBV9 and TRBJ2-7, with D possibly TRBD2 on 5 matching bases. Germline assignment: CDR1 SGDLS and CDR2 YYNGEE. V was cut by 0 bases and J by 0 bases, with 7 bases left in between. The CDR3 is 14 amino acids. CDR3 in amino acids: CASSVEAASYEQYF. The DNA of the CDR3 is TGTGCCAGCAGCGTAGAAGCGGCCTCCTACGAGCAGTACTTC.

The sample holds a few counts of this clone. V gene TRBV6-5 combines with J gene TRBJ1-5, with TRBD1 identical over 8 bases. The ends lost 4 bases at V and 8 bases at J; junction bases unmatched: 7. CDR1 and CDR2 (germline): MNHEY, SVGAGI. The CDR3 spans 14 residues. CDR3 loop: CASSSSGGAEPQHF. CDR3 DNA: TGTGCCAGCAGTTCCTCAGGGGGCGCGGAGCCCCAGCATTTT.

This clone has only a few counts. This chain uses TRBV6-1 with TRBJ1-2, with D maybe TRBD1 (6 bases). Trimming cost V 7 bases and J 4 bases, with 16 bases left between them. In germline, CDR1 is MNHNS, CDR2 SASEGT. This CDR3 contains 14 residues. The CDR3 is CASTLTGRSYGYTF. The DNA for the CDR3 is TGTGCCAGCACCCTGACAGGACGTAGCTATGGCTACACCTTC.

This clone showed up just a few times. The chain employs TRBV7-9 and TRBJ1-2; maybe TRBD1 (5 bases). CDR1 is SEHNR, CDR2 FQNEAQ, per germline (reference sequence). The CDR3 is 13 residues long. The germline V and J ends were trimmed by 1 base and 5 bases, with 8 bases remaining between them. The DNA of the CDR3 is TGTGCCAGCAGCTTAGGGGGCGAGTATGGCTACACCTTC. As protein: CASSLGGEYGYTF.

Only a few counts were recorded for this clone. V is TRBV7-8 and J is TRBJ2-1; 8 positions agree with TRBD2. The CDR3 totals 16 residues. Trimming at V came to 7 bases and at J to 1 base, leaving 9 bases not matched to a gene. Germline CDR1 is SGHVS and CDR2 is FQNEAQ. The CDR3 spells CASTRRAGVSYNEQFF. The CDR3 DNA follows: TGTGCCAGCACACGGAGAGCGGGAGTGTCCTACAATGAGCAGTTCTTC.

J is TRBJ2-3 and V is TRBV30; maybe TRBD2 (5 bases). In germline, CDR1 is GTSNPN, CDR2 SVGIG (reference sequence). V gave up 8 bases and J gave up 6 bases, with 12 bases separating them. This CDR3 spans 11 amino acids. The CDR3 sequence: CAGSPGDTQYF. The CDR3 region has the DNA TGTGCCGGTTCCCCGGGGGATACGCAGTATTTT. The variable domain in full, with the rest retrieved from reference TRBV30 and TRBJ2-3, is SQTIHQWPATLVQPVGSPLSLECTVEGTSNPNLYWYRQAAGRGLQLLFYSVGIGQISSEVPQNLSASRPQDRQFILSSKKLLLSDSGFYLCAGSPGDTQYFGPGTRLTVL.

J is TRBJ2-5 and V is TRBV30; TRBD2 is a possible D gene (5 bases). Trimming pared 5 bases from V and 5 bases from J, leaving 9 bases between. The CDR3 runs 11 residues. CDR1 GTSNPN and CDR2 SVGIG come from the germline V gene (reference sequence). The CDR3 sequence: CAWGVAETQYF. The DNA of the CDR3 is TGTGCCTGGGGGGTAGCGGAGACCCAGTACTTC.